The 23 T cell receptor beta chains listed next were all sequenced from one sample in a study of T-cell memory formation after mild COVID-19. From the 5' RACE reads, TCRdb called clonotypes with MiXCR, one entry per CDR3 protein. The sample has about 440,000 distinct CDR3 sequences; 20% are singletons. The sequenced sample was PBMCs or a T cell subset sorted from them (not recorded which). The source is an adult woman who had mild COVID-19 (a few samples of this study predate the infection). Cell type and time point are not known.

This clonotype showed up just a few times. The V call is TRBV5-1, the J call TRBJ2-3, with 10 bases lining up with TRBD1. Germline-derived CDR1 and CDR2 are SGHRS and YFSETQ. The CDR3 is 17 amino acids. With 4 bases clipped from V and 3 bases from J, the junction kept 11 bases outside the gene matches. CDR3 loop: CASSLSPTGGGTDTQYF. The CDR3 DNA sequence: TGCGCCAGCAGCCTCTCCCCGACAGGGGGCGGGACAGATACGCAGTATTTT.

The chain has TRBV3-1 and TRBJ1-2; a possible D gene is TRBD1 (5 bases). V was trimmed by 5 bases and J by 3 bases, leaving 16 bases between them. This CDR3 comprises 15 residues. CDR1 LGHDT and CDR2 YNNKEL come from the germline V gene (reference sequence). CDR3 sequence (DNA): TGTGCCAGCAGCATCCGGGCAGGGCGGGACTATGGCTACACCTTC. It specifies CASSIRAGRDYGYTF.

This clonotype was counted between two and nine times. This chain links TRBV6-5 with TRBJ1-2; no reliable D call. The V end lost 5 bases, the J end lost 4 bases, and 17 bases lay between the germline ends. Looked up from germline, CDR1 is MNHEY and CDR2 is SVGAGI. The length of the CDR3 is 15 residues. The CDR3: CASSALQVVGYGYTF. The CDR3 DNA sequence: TGTGCCAGCAGTGCCCTTCAGGTAGTGGGCTATGGCTACACCTTC.

The chain employs TRBV5-6 and TRBJ1-1; TRBD1 might be the D (6 bases). Germline CDR1 is SGHDT and CDR2 is YYEEEE. The length of the CDR3 is 18 residues. Trimming shortened V by 0 bases and J by 3 bases, and 21 bases separated the two germline ends. CDR3 region: CASSLGGALPYTYTEAFF. Here the CDR3 DNA reads TGTGCCAGCAGCTTGGGGGGGGCGCTTCCCTATACGTACACTGAAGCTTTCTTT.

The rearrangement uses TRBV29-1 and TRBJ2-5; no clear D gene. The CDR3 consists of 10 residues. The V end lost 3 bases, the J end lost 3 bases, and 2 bases lay between the germline ends. CDR1 SQVTM and CDR2 ANQGSEA come from the germline V gene. CDR3 amino acids: CSVDEETQYF. The CDR3 DNA reads as TGCAGCGTTGACGAAGAGACCCAGTACTTC.

The rearrangement links TRBV6-5 to TRBJ1-1; D is unclear. Trimming pared 2 bases from V and 1 base from J, leaving 8 bases between. The CDR3 loop spans 14 amino acids. Germline V CDR1 and CDR2: MNHEY, SVGAGI. The DNA for the CDR3 is TGTGCCAGCAGTTACGGGCAGCCGAACACTGAAGCTTTCTTT. It encodes CASSYGQPNTEAFF.

This CDR3 reads CASSLWGTGQSDTQYF. The CDR3 DNA is TGTGCCAGCAGCTTATGGGGGACAGGGCAATCAGATACGCAGTATTTT. V gene TRBV7-6 combines with J gene TRBJ2-3; 9 nucleotides match TRBD1. The V gene's germline CDR1 is SGHVS and CDR2 FNYEAQ. Losses at the gene ends were 2 bases for V and 4 bases for J; bases not matched to a gene: 7. CDR3 size: 16 residues.

The V and J genes are TRBV2 and TRBJ2-3; no firm D call. The length of the CDR3 is 14 residues. Germline-derived CDR1 and CDR2 are SNHLY and FYNNEI. Deletions cut 7 bases from V and 1 base from J, with 12 bases between. Here the CDR3 DNA reads TGTGCCAGCAAGCGAACATGGGGCACAGATACGCAGTATTTT. It translates to CASKRTWGTDTQYF.

V is TRBV7-2 and J is TRBJ2-3; 7 bases match TRBD2. The ends lost 5 bases at V and 1 base at J; junction bases unmatched: 6. CDR1 is SGHTA, CDR2 FQGNSA, per germline. This CDR3 spans 15 amino acids. The CDR3 loop reads CASSPGGMGTDTQYF. The CDR3 DNA follows: TGTGCCAGCAGCCCCGGGGGGATGGGCACAGATACGCAGTATTTT.

V gene TRBV7-2 combines with J gene TRBJ2-1; D not resolved. The germline V and J ends were trimmed by 1 base and 5 bases, with 12 bases remaining between them. This CDR3 is built from 15 residues. Germline loops: CDR1 SGHTA, CDR2 FQGNSA. The CDR3 is CASSLVSRANNEQFF. CDR3 coding DNA: TGTGCCAGCAGCTTAGTTAGTAGAGCCAACAATGAGCAGTTCTTC.

This clonotype was counted ten times or more. This sequence joins TRBV12-3 or TRBV12-4 and TRBJ2-1; possibly TRBD2 for D (6 bases). V was clipped by 6 bases and J by 7 bases, with 10 bases between them. There are 12 residues in the CDR3. In DNA, the CDR3 is TGTGCCAGCAGCCCTGGACTAAATGAGCAGTTCTTC. Encoded protein: CASSPGLNEQFF.

This clonotype came up many times. V usage is TRBV12-3 or TRBV12-4 and J usage is TRBJ2-1; 15 nucleotides align to TRBD2. The CDR3 runs 17 residues. The junction had 5 bases not matched to a gene; V was cut back by 6 bases and J by 2 bases. The CDR3 is CASSGLAGGITYNEQFF. The CDR3 region has the DNA TGTGCCAGCAGCGGACTAGCGGGGGGGATCACCTACAATGAGCAGTTCTTC.

This clonotype was recorded many times. The genes are TRBV19 and TRBJ2-4, with 9 bases fitting TRBD1. Germline CDR1 LNHDA, CDR2 SQIVND (reference sequence). V was pared by 5 bases and J by 8 bases, with 13 bases of the junction left unmatched. This CDR3 is 16 amino acids long. CDR3 coding DNA: TGTGCCAGTAGTCCATATCCCGGGACAGGGTTGCACATTCAGTACTTC. Amino acids: CASSPYPGTGLHIQYF.

V usage is TRBV9 and J usage is TRBJ1-5; 9 positions match TRBD1. V shed 4 bases, J shed 6 bases, and the junction held 11 bases outside the gene matches. The CDR3 covers 16 residues. CDR1 is SGDLS, CDR2 YYNGEE, per germline. The chain's CDR3 is CASSPGGGQGTQPQHF. The CDR3 DNA sequence: TGTGCCAGCAGCCCAGGGGGGGGACAGGGAACTCAGCCCCAGCATTTT. Combining the CDR3 with reference TRBV9 and TRBJ1-5 gives the whole variable domain DSGVTQTPKHLITATGQRVTLRCSPRSGDLSVYWYQQSLDQGLQFLIQYYNGEERAKGNILERFSAQQFPDLHSELNLSSLELGDSALYFCASSPGGGQGTQPQHFGDGTRLSIL.

This clonotype was seen more than once but under ten times. The chain employs TRBV6-6 and TRBJ1-2; possibly TRBD1 for D (5 bases). Germline CDR1 and CDR2: MNHNY and SVGAGI (reference sequence). The CDR3 consists of 13 residues. Trimming removed 2 bases at V and 6 bases at J, with 10 bases between. CDR3 sequence (DNA): TGTGCCAGCAGTTACGGCAGGGTTGATGGCTACACCTTC. The encoded protein is CASSYGRVDGYTF.

This clonotype has just a few counts. The chain uses TRBV7-3 and TRBJ2-1; perhaps TRBD2 as D (5 bases). Germline CDR1 is SGHTA and CDR2 is FQGTGA. Deletions cut 1 base from V and 10 bases from J, with 14 bases between. The CDR3 extends over 14 amino acids. The CDR3 nucleotides are TGTGCCAGCAGCTTAAGCGGGCCAGACGGCGAGCAGTTCTTC. The encoded protein is CASSLSGPDGEQFF.

This clonotype was counted only a few times. V is TRBV5-1 and J is TRBJ1-1, with D perhaps matching TRBD1 (5 bases). V lost 4 bases and J lost 10, with 20 bases in between. CDR3 size: 14 residues. Germline CDR1 is SGHRS and CDR2 is YFSETQ. The CDR3 DNA is TGCGCCAGCAGCGGAGGGAGACAGTCAGGTGGAGCTTTCTTT. Encoded protein: CASSGGRQSGGAFF.

This chain joins TRBV29-1 and TRBJ1-5; D gene unclear. V lost 8 bases to trimming and J lost 0 bases, with 11 bases between them. From germline, CDR1 is SQVTM and CDR2 ANQGSEA. This CDR3 has 13 amino acids. DNA of the CDR3: TGCAGCACCCAGGAGAATAGCAATCAGCCCCAGCATTTT. It yields the protein CSTQENSNQPQHF.

The chain has TRBV5-6 and TRBJ2-1; TRBD2 is a possible D gene (7 bases). V was pared by 3 bases and J by 9 bases, with 13 bases between. CDR1 SGHDT and CDR2 YYEEEE come from the germline V gene. The CDR3 extends over 13 amino acids. The CDR3 spells CASSWGGLGEQFF. CDR3 bases: TGTGCCAGCAGCTGGGGGGGCCTGGGTGAGCAGTTCTTC. The whole variable domain, filled in from reference TRBV5-6 and TRBJ2-1, reads DAGVTQSPTHLIKTRGQQVTLRCSPKSGHDTVSWYQQALGQGPQFIFQYYEEEERQRGNFPDRFSGHQFPNYSSELNVNALLLGDSALYLCASSWGGLGEQFFGPGTRLTVL.

This clonotype was seen only a few times. The chain carries TRBV12-3 or TRBV12-4 and TRBJ2-1, with 10 bases that match TRBD2. The CDR3 consists of 15 residues. V was clipped by 7 bases and J by 8 bases; unmatched bases: 11. CDR3 DNA sequence: TGTGCCAGCACCCTGACTAGCGGGCTATATGATGAGCAGTTCTTC. This encodes CASTLTSGLYDEQFF.

The J gene is TRBJ1-4, the V gene TRBV29-1, with TRBD1 matching 9 bases. Per the germline V gene, CDR1 is SQVTM and CDR2 is ANQGSEA. J gave up 8 bases and V 0 bases, and 10 bases lay outside the gene matches. CDR3 size: 16 residues. The CDR3 spells CSVEDGFRDRDEKLFF. CDR3 sequence (DNA): TGCAGCGTTGAAGATGGATTCCGGGACAGGGACGAAAAACTGTTTTTT.

This chain links TRBV24-1 with TRBJ2-1; 8 bases fit TRBD1. The V and J ends lost 9 bases and 5 bases, in that order; junction bases with no gene match: 14. CDR3 size: 16 residues. Germline CDR1 KGHDR, CDR2 SFDVKD. CDR3 coding DNA: TGTGCCACCGGAGGGGTAGGCGGGACAGGTAACAATGAGCAGTTCTTC. Translating gives CATGGVGGTGNNEQFF.

This clonotype was seen a few times. The CDR3, as DNA: TGCGCCAGCAGCTTGGCGGTTCTCGACGAGCAGTACTTC. It is translated as CASSLAVLDEQYF. The V gene is TRBV5-1, the J gene TRBJ2-7, with D unresolved. The CDR3 has 13 residues. V was pared by 0 bases and J by 5 bases, with 9 bases between. The germline V gene encodes CDR1 SGHRS and CDR2 YFSETQ.